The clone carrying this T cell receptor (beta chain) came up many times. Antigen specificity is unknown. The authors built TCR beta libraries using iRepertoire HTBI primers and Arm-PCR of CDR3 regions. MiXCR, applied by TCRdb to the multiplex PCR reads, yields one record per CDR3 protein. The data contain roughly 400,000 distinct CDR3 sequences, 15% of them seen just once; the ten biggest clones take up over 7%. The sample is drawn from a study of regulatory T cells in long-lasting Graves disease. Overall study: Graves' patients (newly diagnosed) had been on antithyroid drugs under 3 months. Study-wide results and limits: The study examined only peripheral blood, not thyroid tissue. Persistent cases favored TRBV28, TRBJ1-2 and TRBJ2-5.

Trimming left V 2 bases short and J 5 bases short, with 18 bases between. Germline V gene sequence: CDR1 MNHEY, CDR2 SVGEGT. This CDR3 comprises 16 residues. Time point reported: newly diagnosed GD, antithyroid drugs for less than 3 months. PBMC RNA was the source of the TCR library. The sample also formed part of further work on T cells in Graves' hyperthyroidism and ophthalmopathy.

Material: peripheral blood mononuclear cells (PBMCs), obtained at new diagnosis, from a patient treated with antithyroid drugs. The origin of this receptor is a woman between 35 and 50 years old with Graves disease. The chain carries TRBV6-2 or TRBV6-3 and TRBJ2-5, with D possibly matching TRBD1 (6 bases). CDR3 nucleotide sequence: TGTGCCAGCAGTTACCAAGGACAGTCGAGAGGGGAGACCCAGTACTTC. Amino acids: CASSYQGQSRGETQYF.